This T cell receptor (beta chain) was sequenced during a study of cytomegalovirus exposure and HLA in healthy donors. Study summary: Both the approximately 120 validation repertoires and the 600 to 700 first-cohort repertoires used the same platform, as reported by a later analysis. Findings and limits, study-wide: Some public TCRs appeared in many individuals, while most sequences were rare. Cytomegalovirus-associated TCR beta chains were listed, numbering around 150.

The CDR3 extends over 16 amino acids. Germline V gene data show CDR1 as SGHNT and CDR2 as YENEEA. Trimming at V came to 1 base and at J to 2 bases, leaving 6 bases not matched to a gene. Sequencing was performed with immunoSEQ multiplex PCR; in TCRdb, only in-frame clones are kept and a portion is missing. Of around 93,000 clones in the sample, around 84% are singletons; the top ten hold 20% to 25%. With regard to this clone: Its antigen is undetermined.

The specimen was PBMCs. This receptor was identified in a man between 18 and 35 years old in good health and CMV-seropositive. This chain uses TRBV11-3 with TRBJ2-5, with 8 bases fitting TRBD2. Here the CDR3 DNA reads TGTGCCAGCAGCTTAGGGAGGCGGGAGGTTCAAGAGACCCAGTACTTC. This codes for CASSLGRREVQETQYF.